These 25 T cell receptor beta chains share one sample of origin, sequenced in a study of blood T cell repertoires in COVID-19. The data were produced by immunoSEQ multiplex PCR, yet TCRdb's version contains in-frame clones alone and is incomplete. The sample has about 230,000 clones, 70% to 90% seen once. The specimen was peripheral blood. These receptors were collected from a young man with COVID-19, enrolled during active disease.

The chain is built from TRBV7-9 and TRBJ2-7; the match to TRBD2 covers 7 bases. This CDR3 contains 17 residues. CDR1 is SEHNR and CDR2 is FQNEAQ in the germline V gene (reference sequence). The V gene end was trimmed by 1 base and the J gene end by 0 bases; junction bases not matched to a gene: 9. CDR3 DNA: TGTGCCAGCAGCTTAGGTGGGGAGGGCATGAGCTCCTACGAGCAGTACTTC. This codes for CASSLGGEGMSSYEQYF.

CDR3 sequence: CASSYRRDRGQGGNEQFF. DNA of the CDR3: TGTGCCAGCAGTTACCGAAGAGACAGGGGGCAGGGAGGAAATGAGCAGTTCTTC. J is TRBJ2-1 and V is TRBV6-2 or TRBV6-3, with TRBD1 matching over 10 bases. The CDR3 has 18 amino acids. The V and J ends lost 2 bases and 7 bases, in that order; junction bases with no gene match: 14. Germline V gene lookup returns CDR1 MNHEY and CDR2 SVGEGT.

CDR3 amino acids: CASSGTGGSSYEQYF. CDR3 DNA sequence: TGTGCCAGCAGCGGAACAGGGGGTAGCTCCTACGAGCAGTACTTC. The J gene is TRBJ2-7, the V gene TRBV5-4, with 8 positions matching TRBD1. V shed 4 bases, J shed 0 bases, and the junction held 6 bases outside the gene matches. The CDR3 loop spans 15 amino acids. CDR1 is SGHNT and CDR2 is YYREEE in the germline V gene (reference sequence).

The CDR3 nucleotides are TGTGCCACCAGTGACCTATCCGGGACTAGCACAGATACGCAGTATTTT. Its protein is CATSDLSGTSTDTQYF. The rearrangement joins TRBV24-1 to TRBJ2-3; a weak D match, TRBD2 (6 bases). This CDR3 is 16 amino acids long. V lost 4 bases and J 0 bases, leaving 13 bases between the germline ends. Germline CDR1 and CDR2: KGHDR and SFDVKD.

The chain recombines TRBV4-2 with TRBJ2-3; weak D call: TRBD2 (5 bases). The CDR3 has 16 amino acids. V lost 0 bases and J 1 base, leaving 11 bases between the germline ends. Germline V lookup: CDR1 LGHNA, CDR2 YNFKEQ. The CDR3 coding sequence is TGTGCCAGCAGCCAAGAAATTGCGGAGGGCACAGATACGCAGTATTTT. Residues: CASSQEIAEGTDTQYF.

V is TRBV7-2 and J is TRBJ2-1; D possibly corresponds to TRBD2 (6 bases). V shed 2 bases and J shed 7 bases, with 18 bases lying between them. Germline assignment: CDR1 SGHTA and CDR2 FQGNSA. This CDR3 has 16 residues. CDR3 sequence (DNA): TGTGCCAGCAGCTTAAGATTGGTGGGAGGTGGGAATGAGCAGTTCTTC. Amino acids: CASSLRLVGGGNEQFF.

The chain employs TRBV28 and TRBJ1-1; the match to TRBD1 covers 7 bases. The CDR3 consists of 16 residues. J gave up 4 bases and V 4 bases, and 12 bases lay outside the gene matches. Germline V gene sequence: CDR1 MDHEN, CDR2 SYDVKM. CDR3 amino acids: CASSSPFEGAGTEAFF. For the CDR3, the DNA is TGTGCCAGCAGTTCCCCGTTCGAGGGGGCGGGCACTGAAGCTTTCTTT. Together with reference TRBV28 and TRBJ1-1, the CDR3 gives the full variable domain: DVKVTQSSRYLVKRTGEKVFLECVQDMDHENMFWYRQDPGLGLRLIYFSYDVKMKEKGDIPEGYSVSREKKERFSLILESASTNQTSMYLCASSSPFEGAGTEAFFGQGTRLTVV.

V and J are TRBV18 and TRBJ1-2; D is ambiguous. Germline CDR1 and CDR2: KGHSH and LQKENI. This CDR3 is 14 amino acids long. Trimming shortened V by 3 bases and J by 3 bases, and 11 bases separated the two germline ends. CDR3 loop: CASSPGGVDYGYTF. As DNA, the CDR3 is TGTGCCAGCTCACCCGGTGGAGTGGACTATGGCTACACCTTC.

CDR3 DNA sequence: TGTGCCAGCGGTGCAATGGCGACAGCCTACTTC. As protein: CASGAMATAYF. This sequence joins TRBV2 and TRBJ2-7; maybe TRBD1 (5 bases). Trimming left V 8 bases short and J 13 bases short, with 18 bases between. The CDR3 consists of 11 residues. Germline assignment: CDR1 SNHLY and CDR2 FYNNEI.

This clone has a handful of counts. The J gene is TRBJ2-5, the V gene TRBV20-1, with 7 nucleotides matching TRBD1. This CDR3 has 16 amino acids. Looked up from germline, CDR1 is DFQATT and CDR2 is SNEGSKA (reference sequence). V shed 3 bases and J 2 bases; nucleotides not matched to a gene: 12. This CDR3 reads CSASIGTAQFQETQYF. The CDR3 DNA sequence: TGCAGTGCTAGTATCGGGACAGCACAATTTCAAGAGACCCAGTACTTC.

The chain joins TRBV2 to TRBJ2-3, with TRBD2 matching 12 bases. The germline V gene encodes CDR1 SNHLY and CDR2 FYNNEI. The junction had 14 bases not matched to a gene; V was cut back by 7 bases and J by 0 bases. This CDR3 spans 19 amino acids. In nucleotides, the CDR3 is TGTGCCAGCAAACAAACGACTGGGACTAGCGGGTCTAGCACAGATACGCAGTATTTT. Its protein product is CASKQTTGTSGSSTDTQYF.

The rearrangement uses TRBV6-2 or TRBV6-3 and TRBJ1-2, with D possibly matching TRBD1 (5 bases). The length of the CDR3 is 16 residues. The V end was cut by 3 bases, the J end by 0 bases, with 14 bases between. Looked up from germline, CDR1 is MNHEY and CDR2 is SVGEGT. CDR3 sequence: CASSYRRDGANYGYTF. CDR3 coding DNA: TGTGCCAGCAGTTATAGGCGGGACGGCGCTAACTATGGCTACACCTTC.

V gene TRBV5-8 combines with J gene TRBJ1-5; D is unclear. Trimming pared 4 bases from V and 2 bases from J, leaving 7 bases between. This CDR3 is built from 13 residues. The V gene's germline CDR1 is SGHTS and CDR2 YDEGEE. The CDR3 spells CASSPQGNQPQHF. The CDR3 DNA is TGTGCCAGCAGCCCCCAGGGCAATCAGCCCCAGCATTTT.

The V and J genes are TRBV25-1 and TRBJ2-1, with 7 bases lining up with TRBD2. The J segment lost 2 bases and the V segment lost 1 base, leaving 2 bases of the junction unmatched. The V gene's germline CDR1 is MGHDK and CDR2 SYGVNS. This CDR3 has 15 amino acids. CDR3 nucleotide sequence: TGTGCCAGCAGTGAATGGGGGACTACCTACAATGAGCAGTTCTTC. This gives the protein CASSEWGTTYNEQFF. The complete variable domain, with remaining parts taken from reference TRBV25-1 and TRBJ2-1, reads EADIYQTPRYLVIGTGKKITLECSQTMGHDKMYWYQQDPGMELHLIHYSYGVNSTEKGDLSSESTVSRIRTEHFPLTLESARPSHTSQYLCASSEWGTTYNEQFFGPGTRLTVL.

Only one count was recorded for this clone. This chain uses TRBV27 with TRBJ1-1; tentatively, D is TRBD1 (5 bases). The V gene's germline CDR1 is MNHEY and CDR2 SMNVEV (reference sequence). The CDR3 loop spans 14 amino acids. Trimming pared 5 bases from V and 4 bases from J, leaving 14 bases between. The CDR3 sequence: CASSPLGGVTEAFF. The CDR3 nucleotides read TGTGCCAGCAGTCCCCTAGGAGGGGTCACTGAAGCTTTCTTT.

The CDR3 sequence: CASSPQGGGAPHYGYTF. Here the CDR3 DNA reads TGTGCCAGCAGCCCCCAAGGAGGAGGAGCGCCACACTATGGCTACACCTTC. The rearrangement links TRBV7-2 to TRBJ1-2, with D hard to call. The V end was cut by 5 bases, the J end by 3 bases, with 22 bases between. This CDR3 is 17 amino acids long. The germline V gene encodes CDR1 SGHTA and CDR2 FQGNSA. Variable domain in full (rest from reference TRBV7-2 and TRBJ1-2): GAGVSQSPSNKVTEKGKDVELRCDPISGHTALYWYRQSLGQGLEFLIYFQGNSAPDKSGLPSDRFSAERTGGSVSTLTIQRTQQEDSAVYLCASSPQGGGAPHYGYTFGSGTRLTVV.

The CDR3 nucleotides read TGTGCCAGCAGCAAAGCGATTCAGAGGGACGAGCAGTACTTC. The encoded protein is CASSKAIQRDEQYF. The gene calls are TRBV21-1 and TRBJ2-7; TRBD2, the D gene given by the table, was not confirmed from the DNA. TRBV21-1 is marked as a pseudogene. This CDR3 is built from 14 residues.

This chain links TRBV6-5 with TRBJ1-2; D is unclear. The germline V gene has CDR1 MNHEY and CDR2 SVGAGI. The V end lost 0 bases, the J end lost 4 bases, and 9 bases lay between the germline ends. The CDR3 loop spans 14 amino acids. The DNA of the CDR3 is TGTGCCAGCAGTTACTCGTACGGAGGCTATGGCTACACCTTC. This codes for CASSYSYGGYGYTF.

This clone came up once. CDR3 in amino acids: CASSPSGQGYGYTF. CDR3 nucleotides: TGTGCCAGCAGCCCCTCTGGACAGGGCTATGGCTACACCTTC. This rearrangement joins TRBV7-9 to TRBJ1-2; TRBD1 agrees at 8 bases. The CDR3 has 14 amino acids. The V segment lost 5 bases and the J segment 4 bases; nucleotides outside the gene matches: 6. Germline CDR1 SEHNR, CDR2 FQNEAQ (reference sequence).

This sequence joins TRBV2 and TRBJ2-3, with TRBD1 matching 9 bases. This CDR3 is built from 15 residues. Germline V gene data show CDR1 as SNHLY and CDR2 as FYNNEI. The V segment lost 5 bases and the J segment 2 bases; nucleotides outside the gene matches: 5. In nucleotides, the CDR3 is TGTGCCAGCAGTCTTACAGGGGGCCTCACAGATACGCAGTATTTT. It codes for CASSLTGGLTDTQYF.

The genes are TRBV10-3 and TRBJ2-2, with 12 bases fitting TRBD1. This CDR3 has 18 amino acids. V shed 4 bases, J shed 7 bases, and the junction held 13 bases outside the gene matches. Germline V gene sequence: CDR1 ENHRY, CDR2 SYGVKD. CDR3 sequence (DNA): TGTGCCATCAGTGTCCGGGAAGGGACAGGGGGCCTGGTCGGGGAGCTGTTTTTT. Translated, it gives CAISVREGTGGLVGELFF.

This clone was observed once. The chain couples TRBV27 to TRBJ1-1; TRBD1 matches 9 bases. The germline gives CDR1 MNHEY, CDR2 SMNVEV (reference sequence). CDR3 length: 16 amino acids. The V and J ends lost 4 bases and 3 bases, in that order; junction bases with no gene match: 9. The chain's CDR3 is CASSSPSRDRDTEAFF. The CDR3 nucleotides read TGTGCCAGCAGTTCGCCGTCCCGGGACAGGGACACTGAAGCTTTCTTT.

The CDR3 DNA follows: TGTGCCAGCAGCCCACCGGGACAGCGAATGATCCAGTACTTC. As protein: CASSPPGQRMIQYF. The genes are TRBV3-1 (or the pseudogene TRBV3-2) and TRBJ2-5; 7 bases align to TRBD1. CDR1 is LGHDT and CDR2 is YNNKEL in the germline V gene (reference sequence). The junction had 12 bases not matched to a gene; V was cut back by 4 bases and J by 10 bases. CDR3 size: 14 residues.

The V gene is TRBV7-3, the J gene TRBJ2-7, with D possibly matching TRBD2 (5 bases). Germline lookup yields CDR1 SGHTA and CDR2 FQGTGA. This CDR3 comprises 15 residues. V was clipped by 2 bases and J by 2 bases, with 13 bases between them. The CDR3 bases are TGTGCCAGCAGCTTACGCTGGCGGAGGACCTACGAGCAGTACTTC. This gives the protein CASSLRWRRTYEQYF.

The V call is TRBV7-9, the J call TRBJ2-5, with 8 bases aligning to TRBD1. This CDR3 comprises 13 residues. The J segment lost 5 bases and the V segment lost 4 bases, leaving 3 bases of the junction unmatched. Looked up from germline, CDR1 is SEHNR and CDR2 is FQNEAQ (reference sequence). The CDR3: CASSSRGPETQYF. DNA of the CDR3: TGTGCCAGCAGCTCCAGGGGGCCCGAGACCCAGTACTTC.